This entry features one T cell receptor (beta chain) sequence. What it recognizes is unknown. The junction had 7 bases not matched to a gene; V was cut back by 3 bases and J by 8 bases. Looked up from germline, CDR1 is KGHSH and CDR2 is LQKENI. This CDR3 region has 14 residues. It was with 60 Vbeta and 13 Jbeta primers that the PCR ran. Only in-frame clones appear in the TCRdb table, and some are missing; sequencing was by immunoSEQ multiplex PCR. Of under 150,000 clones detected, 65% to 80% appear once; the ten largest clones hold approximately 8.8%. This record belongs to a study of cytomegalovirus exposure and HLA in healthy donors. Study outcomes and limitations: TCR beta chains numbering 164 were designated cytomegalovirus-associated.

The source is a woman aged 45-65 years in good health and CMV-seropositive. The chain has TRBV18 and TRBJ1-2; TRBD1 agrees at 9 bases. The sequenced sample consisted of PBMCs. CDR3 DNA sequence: TGTGCCAGCTCACCGAACACAGGGGGCCACGGCTACACCTTC. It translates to CASSPNTGGHGYTF.